The 9 T cell receptor beta chains below all came from one sample that was sequenced in a study of T cells after yellow fever vaccination (dated by TCRdb to about 2019). Receptor libraries were prepared by 5' RACE. Sequencing was performed on an Illumina NovaSeq 6000. The raw public reads went through TCRdb reprocessing: fastp at Q25, MiXCR clone calling, in-frame beta chains kept. Rows are combined by CDR3 protein, so each entry shows the most common genes and DNA. This sample has about 320,000 distinct CDR3 sequences in its table, and around 13% of those were observed once. The top ten constitute 2.5% to 4% of the sample. Taken with the paper, the label for treatment or condition translates to: live attenuated yellow fever vaccine strain. Sample: CD4+ T cells sorted from PBMCs, taken 15 days after the yellow fever booster vaccination. The receptors shown here come from a man aged 18 to 29 who received the YFV17D yellow fever vaccine.

The CDR3 is CASSIRAWGNYGYTF. The CDR3 nucleotides read TGTGCCAGCAGCATACGGGCCTGGGGTAACTATGGCTACACCTTC. V and J are TRBV12-3 or TRBV12-4 and TRBJ1-2; unclear D gene. V dropped 6 bases and J dropped 1 base, with 15 bases sitting between them. The CDR3 is 15 amino acids.

There are a few counts of this clonotype. The J gene is TRBJ2-5, the V gene TRBV5-4; TRBD2 aligns across 11 bases. The CDR3 contains 16 residues. V was pared by 4 bases and J by 4 bases, with 9 bases of the junction left unmatched. Germline assignment: CDR1 SGHNT and CDR2 YYREEE (reference sequence). DNA for the CDR3: TGTGCCAGCAGCCCCGTGACTAGCGGGGTGGGAGAGACCCAGTACTTC. Its protein product is CASSPVTSGVGETQYF.

This clonotype was counted between two and nine times. V is TRBV7-2 and J is TRBJ2-2; 9 bases are a match to TRBD1. Trimming took 4 bases from V and 7 from J; bases not matched to a gene: 7. The CDR3 sequence is 15 residues long. Germline CDR1 and CDR2: SGHTA and FQGNSA. CDR3 sequence: CASSYTTGGRGELFF. In DNA, the CDR3 is TGTGCCAGCAGCTATACTACAGGGGGCCGCGGGGAGCTGTTTTTT. The whole variable domain, remainder taken from reference TRBV7-2 and TRBJ2-2, is GAGVSQSPSNKVTEKGKDVELRCDPISGHTALYWYRQSLGQGLEFLIYFQGNSAPDKSGLPSDRFSAERTGGSVSTLTIQRTQQEDSAVYLCASSYTTGGRGELFFGEGSRLTVL.

The chain joins TRBV4-1 to TRBJ1-1; D might be TRBD1 (5 bases). Trimming stripped 1 base from V and 2 bases from J, with 11 bases between. Germline loops: CDR1 MGHRA, CDR2 YSYEKL. The CDR3 spans 15 residues. The CDR3 nucleotides read TGCGCCAGCAGCCAAGTTGGGGCAGCCAACACTGAAGCTTTCTTT. Protein product: CASSQVGAANTEAFF.

This clonotype was counted between two and nine times. The chain has TRBV15 and TRBJ2-2; D may be TRBD2 (5 bases). V was shortened by 0 bases and J by 6 bases, with 20 bases between the two germline ends. Germline V gene data show CDR1 as LNHNV and CDR2 as YYDKDF (reference sequence). CDR3 length equals 18 residues. The DNA of the CDR3 is TGTGCCACCAGCAGAGAAGGGAGTAGCGTATTGGTGGCCGGGGAGCTGTTTTTT. It codes for CATSREGSSVLVAGELFF.

With regard to this clonotype: As the CDR3 is not closed by the conserved phenylalanine or tryptophan, this likely results from a read error. This chain joins TRBV7-3 and TRBJ2-1; D uncertain. V shed 8 bases and J shed 6 bases, with 11 bases lying between them. This CDR3 is built from 12 residues. The germline CDR1 and CDR2 sequences are SGHTA and FQGTGA. CDR3 bases: TGTGCCAGCGGGGTCTCCCCCAATGAGCAGTTCTTG. Translating gives CASGVSPNEQFL.

This clonotype has just a few counts. J is TRBJ1-1 and V is TRBV12-3 or TRBV12-4; 8 bases are a match to TRBD1. The CDR3 consists of 13 residues. V gave up 6 bases and J gave up 3 bases; unmatched junction bases: 3. As DNA, the CDR3 is TGTGCCAGCAGCCCCAGGGGGCACACTGAAGCTTTCTTT. It translates to CASSPRGHTEAFF.

The chain combines TRBV5-1 with TRBJ2-3; D uncertain. From germline, CDR1 is SGHRS and CDR2 YFSETQ. The CDR3 loop spans 14 amino acids. The ends were cut back, 2 bases at V and 0 bases at J, with 7 bases in the middle. DNA for the CDR3: TGCGCCAGCAGCTTTGGGGATAGCACAGATACGCAGTATTTT. Translated, it gives CASSFGDSTDTQYF.

This clonotype was recorded a few times. V is TRBV19 and J is TRBJ1-1, with a possible D match to TRBD1 (5 bases). This CDR3 has 13 residues. CDR1 LNHDA and CDR2 SQIVND come from the germline V gene (reference sequence). V shed 3 bases and J shed 3 bases, with 8 bases lying between them. The CDR3 DNA reads as TGTGCCAGTAGTATGTGGGGCTACACTGAAGCTTTCTTT. Encoded protein: CASSMWGYTEAFF. Filled out from reference TRBV19 and TRBJ1-1, the complete variable domain reads DGGITQSPKYLFRKEGQNVTLSCEQNLNHDAMYWYRQDPGQGLRLIYYSQIVNDFQKGDIAEGYSVSREKKESFPLTVTSAQKNPTAFYLCASSMWGYTEAFFGQGTRLTVV.